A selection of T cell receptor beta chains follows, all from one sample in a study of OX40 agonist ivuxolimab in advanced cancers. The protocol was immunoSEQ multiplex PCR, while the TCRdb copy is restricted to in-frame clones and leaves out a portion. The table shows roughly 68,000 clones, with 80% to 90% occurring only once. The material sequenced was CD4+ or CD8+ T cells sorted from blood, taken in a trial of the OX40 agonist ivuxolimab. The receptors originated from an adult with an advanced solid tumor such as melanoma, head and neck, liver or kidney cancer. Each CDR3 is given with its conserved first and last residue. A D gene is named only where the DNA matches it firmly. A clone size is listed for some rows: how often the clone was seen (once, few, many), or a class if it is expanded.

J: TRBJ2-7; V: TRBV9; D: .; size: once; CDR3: CASSPSPHYEQYF; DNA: TGTGCCAGCAGCCCCAGCCCCCACTACGAGCAGTACTTC
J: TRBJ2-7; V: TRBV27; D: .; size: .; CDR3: CASSFGRLVSYEQYF; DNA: TGTGCCAGCAGTTTCGGCAGGCTAGTTTCGTACGAGCAGTACTTC
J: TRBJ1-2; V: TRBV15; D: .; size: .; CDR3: CATSRGITGTYGYTF; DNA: TGTGCCACCAGCAGAGGGATAACCGGGACATATGGCTACACCTTC
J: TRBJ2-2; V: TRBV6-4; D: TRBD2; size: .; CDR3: CASSEGLAGQHTGELFF; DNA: TGTGCCAGCAGTGAAGGACTAGCGGGGCAACACACCGGGGAGCTGTTTTTT
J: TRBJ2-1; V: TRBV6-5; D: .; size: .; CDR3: CASRDNEQFF; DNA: TGTGCCAGCAGAGACAATGAGCAGTTCTTC
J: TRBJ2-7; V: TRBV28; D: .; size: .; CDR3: CASSLDQGPTYEQYF; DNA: TGTGCCAGCAGCTTGGATCAGGGGCCGACCTACGAGCAGTACTTC
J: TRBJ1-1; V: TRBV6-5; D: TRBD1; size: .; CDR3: CASSGDREANTEAFF; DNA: TGTGCCAGCAGTGGGGACAGGGAGGCGAACACTGAAGCTTTCTTT
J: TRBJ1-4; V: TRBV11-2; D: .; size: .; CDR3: CASSWLQGTNEKLFF; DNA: TGTGCCAGCAGCTGGCTACAGGGAACTAATGAAAAACTGTTTTTT
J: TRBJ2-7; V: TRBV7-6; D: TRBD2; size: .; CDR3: CASSLRGDSYEQYF; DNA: TGTGCCAGCAGCTTACGGGGGGATTCCTACGAGCAGTACTTC
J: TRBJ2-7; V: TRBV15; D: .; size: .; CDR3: CATSRDTGLSYEQYF; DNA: TGTGCCACCAGCAGAGATACCGGACTGAGCTACGAGCAGTACTTC
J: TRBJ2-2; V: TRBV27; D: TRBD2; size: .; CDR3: CASRGTSGIWELFF; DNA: TGTGCCAGCAGGGGGACTAGCGGGATTTGGGAGCTGTTTTTT
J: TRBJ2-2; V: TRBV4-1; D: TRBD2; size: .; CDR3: CASSQDVGSREDVYTGELFF; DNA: TGCGCCAGCAGCCAAGATGTAGGGTCGCGGGAGGACGTTTATACCGGGGAGCTGTTTTTT
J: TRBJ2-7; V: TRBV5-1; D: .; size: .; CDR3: CASSADTAYEQYF; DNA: TGCGCCAGCAGCGCAGACACTGCCTACGAGCAGTACTTC
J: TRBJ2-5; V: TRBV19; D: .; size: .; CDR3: CASSMPPEETQYF; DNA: TGTGCCAGTAGTATGCCCCCTGAAGAGACCCAGTACTTC
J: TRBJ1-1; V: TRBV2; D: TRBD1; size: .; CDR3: CASQQGSTEAFF; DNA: TGTGCCAGCCAACAGGGGTCCACTGAAGCTTTCTTT
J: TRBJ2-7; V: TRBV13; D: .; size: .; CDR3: CASSLGGVSVGPYF; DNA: TGTGCCAGCAGCTTAGGGGGCGTGAGCGTCGGTCCGTACTTC
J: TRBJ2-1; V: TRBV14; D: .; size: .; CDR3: CASSQDRWGEQFF; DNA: TGTGCCAGCAGCCAAGATCGGTGGGGTGAGCAGTTCTTC
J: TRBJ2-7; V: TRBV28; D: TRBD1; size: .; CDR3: CASSFTGGPYEQYF; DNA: TGTGCCAGCAGTTTCACAGGGGGCCCCTACGAGCAGTACTTC
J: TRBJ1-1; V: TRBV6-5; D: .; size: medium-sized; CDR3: CASSYRGAVTEAFF; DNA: TGTGCCAGCAGTTATCGGGGGGCAGTCACTGAAGCTTTCTTT
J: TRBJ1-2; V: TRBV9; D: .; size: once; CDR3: CASSALYGYTF; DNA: TGTGCCAGCAGCGCCCTATATGGCTACACCTTC
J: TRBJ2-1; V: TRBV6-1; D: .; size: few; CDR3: CASTTRGGYNEQFF; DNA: TGTGCCAGCACTACGCGGGGTGGGTACAATGAGCAGTTCTTC
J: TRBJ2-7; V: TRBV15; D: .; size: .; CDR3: CATSRPGLSYEQYF; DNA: TGTGCCACCAGCAGGCCGGGACTTAGCTACGAGCAGTACTTC
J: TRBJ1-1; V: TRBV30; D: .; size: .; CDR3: CAWSVVRDTEAFF; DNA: TGTGCCTGGAGTGTCGTCAGAGACACTGAAGCTTTCTTT
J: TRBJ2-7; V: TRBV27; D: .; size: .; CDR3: CASTSRGSRYEQYF; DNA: TGTGCCAGCACCTCACGGGGTAGCAGGTACGAGCAGTACTTC
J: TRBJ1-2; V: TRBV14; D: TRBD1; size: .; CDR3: CASSQPTGDYGYTF; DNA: TGTGCCAGCAGCCAACCGACAGGGGACTATGGCTACACCTTC
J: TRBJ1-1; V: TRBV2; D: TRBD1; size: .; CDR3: CAVSLGEGGVWVNTEAFF; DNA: TGTGCCGTCTCTCTGGGGGAAGGGGGCGTGTGGGTGAACACTGAAGCTTTCTTT
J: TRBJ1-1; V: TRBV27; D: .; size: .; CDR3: CASSRSTNTEAFF; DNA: TGTGCCAGCAGCCGGTCGACTAACACTGAAGCTTTCTTT
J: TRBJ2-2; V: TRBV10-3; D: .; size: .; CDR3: CAISDSSNVRQQGNTGELFF; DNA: TGTGCCATCAGTGATTCCAGCAACGTTCGGCAGCAGGGGAACACCGGGGAGCTGTTTTTT
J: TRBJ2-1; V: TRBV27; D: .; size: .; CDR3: CASSFSPGLNEQFF; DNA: TGTGCCAGCAGTTTTTCCCCGGGGCTCAATGAGCAGTTCTTC
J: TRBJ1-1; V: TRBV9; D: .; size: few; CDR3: CASRGWGTEAFF; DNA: TGTGCCAGCAGAGGGTGGGGCACTGAAGCTTTCTTT
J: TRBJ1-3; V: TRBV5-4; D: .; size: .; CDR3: CASSWGPNSGNTIYF; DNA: TGTGCCAGCAGCTGGGGCCCTAACTCTGGAAACACCATATATTTT
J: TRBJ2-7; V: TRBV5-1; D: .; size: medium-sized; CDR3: CASRIRSFNEQYF; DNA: TGCGCCAGCAGAATTCGGAGTTTCAACGAGCAGTACTTC
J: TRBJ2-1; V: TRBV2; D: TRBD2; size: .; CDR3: CASSEGLAGSYNEQFF; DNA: TGTGCCAGCAGCGAGGGACTAGCGGGATCCTACAATGAGCAGTTCTTC
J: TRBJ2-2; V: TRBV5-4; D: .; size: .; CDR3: CAIIPQFTGELFF; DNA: TGTGCCATCATACCACAGTTCACCGGGGAGCTGTTTTTT
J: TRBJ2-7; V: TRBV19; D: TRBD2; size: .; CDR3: CASSIARGEYEQYF; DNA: TGTGCCAGTAGTATAGCCCGGGGGGAATACGAGCAGTACTTC
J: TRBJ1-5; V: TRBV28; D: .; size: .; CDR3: CASSFVVAGNQPQHF; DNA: TGTGCCAGCAGTTTTGTGGTGGCAGGCAATCAGCCCCAGCATTTT
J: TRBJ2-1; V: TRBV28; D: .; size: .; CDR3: CATWTSNNEQFF; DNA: TGTGCCACTTGGACTTCCAACAATGAGCAGTTCTTC
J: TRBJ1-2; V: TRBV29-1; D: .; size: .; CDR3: CSVEDRGWGLNYGYTF; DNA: TGCAGCGTTGAAGATAGGGGTTGGGGTCTTAACTATGGCTACACCTTC
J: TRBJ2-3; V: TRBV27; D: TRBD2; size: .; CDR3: CATQAGGGHPDTQYF; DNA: TGTGCCACCCAAGCGGGAGGGGGGCATCCAGATACGCAGTATTTT
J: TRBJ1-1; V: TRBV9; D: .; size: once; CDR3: CASSVAGGSTEAFF; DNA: TGTGCCAGCAGCGTAGCCGGAGGGAGCACTGAAGCTTTCTTT
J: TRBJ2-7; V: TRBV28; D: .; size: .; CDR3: CASSLGPAYEQYF; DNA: TGTGCCAGCAGTTTAGGGCCAGCATACGAGCAGTACTTC
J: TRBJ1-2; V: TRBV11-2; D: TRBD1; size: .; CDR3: CASSDPGQGKNYGYTF; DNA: TGTGCCAGCAGCGATCCGGGACAGGGGAAGAACTATGGCTACACCTTC
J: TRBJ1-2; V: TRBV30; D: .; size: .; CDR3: CATIGPWLSGYTF; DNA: TGTGCCACAATAGGGCCGTGGCTCTCTGGCTACACCTTC
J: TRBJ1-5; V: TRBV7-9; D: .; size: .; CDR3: CASSLAGVRQPQHF; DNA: TGTGCCAGCAGCTTAGCGGGTGTTCGTCAGCCCCAGCATTTT
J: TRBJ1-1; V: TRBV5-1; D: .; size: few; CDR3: CASSLGGSTEAFF; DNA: TGCGCCAGCAGCTTGGGGGGGAGCACTGAAGCTTTCTTT
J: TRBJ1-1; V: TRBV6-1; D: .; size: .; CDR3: CASSVGQLRTEAFF; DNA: TGTGCCAGCAGTGTAGGGCAGTTAAGGACTGAAGCTTTCTTT
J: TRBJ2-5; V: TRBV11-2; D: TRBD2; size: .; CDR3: CASSPRRLGLAVQETQYF; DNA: TGTGCCAGCAGCCCACGAAGATTGGGACTAGCGGTCCAAGAGACCCAGTACTTC
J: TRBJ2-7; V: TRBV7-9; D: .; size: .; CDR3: CASSPKQGNHEQYF; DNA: TGTGCCAGCAGCCCCAAACAGGGAAACCACGAGCAGTACTTC
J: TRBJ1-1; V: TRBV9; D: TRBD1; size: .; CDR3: CASSGEQGATEAFF; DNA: TGTGCCAGCAGCGGGGAACAGGGGGCGACTGAAGCTTTCTTT
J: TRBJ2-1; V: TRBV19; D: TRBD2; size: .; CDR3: CASSIVAGGANEQFF; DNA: TGTGCCAGTAGTATAGTCGCGGGAGGAGCAAATGAGCAGTTCTTC
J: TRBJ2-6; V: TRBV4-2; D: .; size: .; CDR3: CASSQVQDLEGANVLTF; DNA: TGTGCCAGCAGCCAAGTCCAGGACCTTGAGGGGGCCAACGTCCTGACTTTC